Listed below are T cell receptor beta chains from one sample, sequenced in a study of neurological immune-mediated disorders. One entry per CDR3 protein, called by TCRdb with MiXCR from the 5' RACE reads. The table shows 84,000 or so distinct CDR3 sequences, with over 9% occurring only once. Material for sequencing was PBMCs. The receptors were gathered from a man aged 35 to 55 in good health. CDR3s include the opening cysteine and the closing phenylalanine or tryptophan.

j_call v_call cdr3_aa
TRBJ1-5 TRBV29-1 CSVGNSNQPQHF
TRBJ2-7 TRBV5-1 CASSFGQGWGEQYF
TRBJ2-7 TRBV19 CASSMGSNSYEQYF
TRBJ2-1 TRBV6-5 CASSPSGHEQFF
TRBJ1-4 TRBV14 CASSQVGDPLRKLFF
TRBJ1-1 TRBV29-1 CSIARRMNTEAFF
TRBJ1-1 TRBV11-2 CASSWGQSVNTEAFF
TRBJ2-2 TRBV7-2 CASSDPVTNTGELFF
TRBJ2-1 TRBV27 CASSLSASGRLISNEQFF
TRBJ1-1 TRBV18 CASSPSAGGGAFF
TRBJ1-4 TRBV5-1 CASSPGTASTNEKLFF
TRBJ1-1 TRBV7-2 CASSLRRTVLTEAFF
TRBJ2-7 TRBV20-1 CSARTSGVYEQYF
TRBJ1-1 TRBV20-1 CSARDPTEAFF
TRBJ2-7 TRBV29-1 CSVVSDTQYF
TRBJ1-1 TRBV5-1 CASSQGESKAFF
TRBJ1-3 TRBV7-2 CASSFGQAFSGNTIYF
TRBJ2-2 TRBV7-3 CASSRQGNTGELFF
TRBJ2-7 TRBV5-1 CASSSTLAGGSYEQYF
TRBJ2-3 TRBV29-1 CSEIAGERTDTQYF
TRBJ1-5 TRBV24-1 CATSGQYNQPQHF
TRBJ2-1 TRBV5-5 CASSLAGREGPYNEQFF
TRBJ2-6 TRBV12-3/TRBV12-4 CASNEWGAGANVLTF
TRBJ2-3 TRBV27 CASSLASGQNTDTQYF
TRBJ1-2 TRBV5-1 CASGTNINYGYTF
TRBJ1-5 TRBV7-6 CASSSVLGNQPQHF
TRBJ1-2 TRBV5-1 CASSLAAGADGYTF
TRBJ2-7 TRBV30 CAWSWGDEQYF
TRBJ2-7 TRBV7-9 CASSHRRDGPYEQYF
TRBJ2-3 TRBV11-2 CASTPGGGTDTQYF
TRBJ2-7 TRBV29-1 CSALSELRQGGEQYF
TRBJ2-2 TRBV7-2 CASSLVQFTGELFF
TRBJ1-2 TRBV18 CASSSPGTGRYGYTF
TRBJ1-2 TRBV20-1 CSGKDRGLDGYTF
TRBJ2-3 TRBV20-1 CSAGPTSALTDTQYF
TRBJ1-1 TRBV29-1 CSVDRSGMNTEAFF
TRBJ2-1 TRBV15 CATSREGAYNEQFF
TRBJ2-3 TRBV20-1 CSARGGLADTQYF
TRBJ2-7 TRBV19 CASSMSQISYEQYF
TRBJ2-7 TRBV7-9 CASSPPGGNEQYF
TRBJ2-1 TRBV5-8 CVSSYLLGQGVKEQGNNEQFF
TRBJ1-5 TRBV5-1 CASSLDPGAGLDQPQHF
TRBJ2-7 TRBV28 CASGTGNSYEQYF
TRBJ2-7 TRBV5-1 CASSEGSGYEQYF
TRBJ1-1 TRBV5-1 CASSLEVALNTEAFF
TRBJ2-5 TRBV7-2 CASSSPQGTQYF
TRBJ2-6 TRBV5-5 CASSLSPGANVLTF
TRBJ1-1 TRBV20-1 CSAKLGGFLRAFF
TRBJ1-1 TRBV5-1 CASSRGGQGNTEAFF
TRBJ2-7 TRBV3-1 CASSQDAKGEQYF
TRBJ2-1 TRBV5-1 CASSSPLRTSYNEQFF
TRBJ2-3 TRBV13 CASSFRLAGADTQYF